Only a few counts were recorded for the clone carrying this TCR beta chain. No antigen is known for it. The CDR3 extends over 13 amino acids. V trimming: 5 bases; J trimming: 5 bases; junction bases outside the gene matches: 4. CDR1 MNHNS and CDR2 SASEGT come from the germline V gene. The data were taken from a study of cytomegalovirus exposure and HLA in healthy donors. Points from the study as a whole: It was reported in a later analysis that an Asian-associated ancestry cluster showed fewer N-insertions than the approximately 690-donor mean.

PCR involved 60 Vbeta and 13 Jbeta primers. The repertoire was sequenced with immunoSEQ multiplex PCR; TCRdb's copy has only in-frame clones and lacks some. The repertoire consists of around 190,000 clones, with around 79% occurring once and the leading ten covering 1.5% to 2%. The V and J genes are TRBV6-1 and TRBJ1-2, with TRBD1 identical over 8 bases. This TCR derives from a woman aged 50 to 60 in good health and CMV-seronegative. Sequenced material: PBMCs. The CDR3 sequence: CASSMDRVYGYTF. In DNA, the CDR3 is TGTGCCAGCAGTATGGACAGGGTATATGGCTACACCTTC.